Described below is a single T cell receptor (beta chain) sequence and its context. The target antigen is unknown. This sample is part of a study of a mutant IDH1 vaccine in newly diagnosed glioma. The CDR3 consists of 16 residues. The germline CDR1 and CDR2 sequences are MDHEN and SYDVKM. The ends were cut back, 6 bases at V and 0 bases at J, with 14 bases in the middle. Measured with immunoSEQ multiplex PCR; TCRdb has only the in-frame clones, and not every one. Among about 27,000 clones, roughly 76% were seen once, and the ten largest hold around 6.9%. Indicated time point: week 35, safety follow-up. One vaccine dose held 300 ug of mutant IDH1 20-mer peptide and came with topical imiquimod.

This clonotype was obtained from a man between 45 and 60 years old with glioma. This material consisted of PBMCs, taken from a glioma patient whose treatment included an IDH1 peptide vaccine. The gene calls are TRBV28 and TRBJ1-4, with D hard to call. DNA for the CDR3: TGTGCCAGCAGACTCAGGACCGTCGCAACTAATGAAAAACTGTTTTTT. It yields the protein CASRLRTVATNEKLFF.